This T cell receptor (beta chain) is drawn from a study of OX40 agonist ivuxolimab in advanced cancers. About the study: A male proportion of over 70% was recorded, with mean age about 54 years and range roughly 23 to 79. Partial responses were recorded for three patients, including one with hepatocellular carcinoma and two with cutaneous melanoma.

Germline CDR1 GTSNPN, CDR2 SVGIG (reference sequence). The CDR3 totals 13 residues. V was trimmed by 2 bases and J by 3 bases, leaving 11 bases between them. Profiling relied on immunoSEQ multiplex PCR, and the TCRdb table lists in-frame clones only, not all of them. Of roughly 80,000 clones listed, approximately 86% are singletons. The sample was CD4+ or CD8+ T cells sorted from blood, taken in a trial of the OX40 agonist ivuxolimab. This chain links TRBV30 with TRBJ2-7; possible D gene TRBD1, 6 bases. This TCR was recovered from an adult with an advanced solid tumor such as melanoma, head and neck, liver or kidney cancer. The CDR3 protein is CAWSPGTSYEQYF. The DNA of the CDR3 is TGTGCCTGGAGTCCCGGGACAAGCTACGAGCAGTACTTC.